This is a list of T cell receptor beta chains from one sample in a study of CD4+ T cells in melanoma. Sequencing was performed with immunoSEQ multiplex PCR; in TCRdb, only in-frame clones are kept and a portion is missing. Of about 9,900 clones in the sample, around 70% were seen once. Sequenced material: cells from a culture (not recorded whether cultured in vitro). The receptors were gathered from a human donor with melanoma. CDR3s include the opening cysteine and the closing phenylalanine or tryptophan. The D gene is left open where the match is weak. A row's size may be missing; if present it is once, few, many or a size class.

v_gene	abundance	d_gene	j_gene	CDR3nt	CDR3aa
TRBV9	-	TRBD1	TRBJ2-2	TGTGCCAGCAGCAGCCGGGACAGGGTGATCGGGGAGCTGTTTTTT	CASSSRDRVIGELFF
TRBV6-1	-	-	TRBJ2-7	TGTGCCAGCAGTGGACAATACGGGGCCACCTACGAGCAGTACTTC	CASSGQYGATYEQYF
TRBV15	few	-	TRBJ1-4	TGTGCCACCAGCAGAAGCCAAGGGTCGAGTGAAAAACTGTTTTTT	CATSRSQGSSEKLFF
TRBV7-9	-	-	TRBJ2-2	TGTGCCAGCAGCCTATACACCGGGGAGCTGTTTTTT	CASSLYTGELFF
TRBV7-2	-	-	TRBJ2-2	TGTGCCAGCAGCTTAGCGATGAGGGTAGGCGGGGAGCTGTTTTTT	CASSLAMRVGGELFF
TRBV5-4	few	-	TRBJ2-1	TGTGCCAGCAGCTCGACTGGCGGGGCTAGGGAGCAGTTCTTC	CASSSTGGAREQFF
TRBV6-5	-	TRBD1	TRBJ1-5	TGTGCCAGCAGCTCCGGGACAGAAAATCAGCCCCAGCATTTT	CASSSGTENQPQHF
TRBV19	-	-	TRBJ1-3	TGTGCCAGTAGTGTTGTACAGGACGCGATCGGAAACACCATATATTTT	CASSVVQDAIGNTIYF
TRBV5-1	-	TRBD1	TRBJ2-7	TGCGCCAGCGCCATGACCGGGACAGACTACGAGCAGTACTTC	CASAMTGTDYEQYF
TRBV5-5	-	TRBD2	TRBJ2-4	TGTGCCAGCAGCTTGGGACTAGCGGGGGGTTCCATTCAGTACTTC	CASSLGLAGGSIQYF
TRBV5-1	few	-	TRBJ2-2	TGCGCCAGCAGGGGGGGAGACACCGGGGAGCTGTTTTTT	CASRGGDTGELFF
TRBV30	-	-	TRBJ1-2	TGTGCCTGGACGGGCTTCCTGGACCGTGCCACCTTC	CAWTGFLDRATF
TRBV5-1	-	TRBD2	TRBJ2-1	TGCGCCAGCAGCTTGGGGGCCATAGCGGGGTCCTACAATGAGCAGTTCTTC	CASSLGAIAGSYNEQFF
TRBV19	-	-	TRBJ1-3	TGTGCCAGTAGTTTCCGTACTGCGGGGCGGAACACCATATATTTT	CASSFRTAGRNTIYF
TRBV4-3	-	TRBD1	TRBJ2-5	TGCGCCAGCAGGCAAGGGGGCCCCAGGGAGACCCAGTACTTC	CASRQGGPRETQYF
TRBV6-1	-	TRBD1	TRBJ2-3	TGTGCCAGCGCTCGAGGACAGGGGGTCACAGATACGCAGTATTTT	CASARGQGVTDTQYF
TRBV4-1	-	-	TRBJ1-4	TGCGCCAGCAGCCGCATCCCCGTTGTTACTAATGAAAAACTGTTTTTT	CASSRIPVVTNEKLFF
TRBV27	-	-	TRBJ1-1	TGTGCCAGCAGTTCCTACAGGAACACTGAAGCTTTCTTT	CASSSYRNTEAFF
TRBV7-2	-	-	TRBJ1-5	TGTGCCAGCAGACGTGGTAACAATCAGCCCCAGCATTTT	CASRRGNNQPQHF
TRBV7-8	-	TRBD1	TRBJ2-1	TGTGCCAGCAGAATCGGGACAGTAAACAATGAGCAGTTCTTC	CASRIGTVNNEQFF
TRBV9	-	TRBD1	TRBJ2-6	TGTGCCAGCAGCGGAACGACAGGGGGCGGCTCTGGGGCCAACGTCCTGACTTTC	CASSGTTGGGSGANVLTF
TRBV6-5	-	TRBD1	TRBJ1-1	TGTGCCAGCAGTTACGGAGCAGGGGGGGTTGGTGCTTTCTTT	CASSYGAGGVGAFF
TRBV5-1	-	-	TRBJ2-3	TGCGCCAGCAGCTCCGGACAGCACACAGATACGCAGTATTTT	CASSSGQHTDTQYF
TRBV5-1	few	-	TRBJ1-3	TGCGCCAGCAGCTTTTCAGCTGGAAACACCATATATTTT	CASSFSAGNTIYF
TRBV9	-	-	TRBJ1-3	TGTGCCAGCAGCGTAGGAGGTAGAAACACCATATATTTT	CASSVGGRNTIYF
TRBV7-3	few	TRBD1	TRBJ1-2	TGTGCCAGCAGCTCAGGGGGCGGCAACTATGGCTACACCTTC	CASSSGGGNYGYTF
TRBV30	-	TRBD1	TRBJ2-2	TGTGCCACGGCCGGGACAGCGAACACCGGGGAGCTGTTTTTT	CATAGTANTGELFF
TRBV15	-	-	TRBJ1-4	TGTGCCACCAGCAGGTCAGCAGGGGCCATTAATGAAAAACTGTTTTTT	CATSRSAGAINEKLFF
TRBV5-1	-	TRBD1	TRBJ2-5	TGCGCCAGCAGCTTTGCCGGACAGGCGGAGACCCAGTACTTC	CASSFAGQAETQYF
TRBV6-1	-	-	TRBJ1-2	TGTGCCAGCAGGGGTTCATACAGACACGGCTATGGCTACACCTTC	CASRGSYRHGYGYTF
TRBV9	-	-	TRBJ2-3	TGTGCCAGCAGCGTAAACAGCCGCACAGATACGCAGTATTTT	CASSVNSRTDTQYF
TRBV7-9	-	-	TRBJ1-1	TGTGCCAGCAGCTGGAGCGGCGGACCTAACACTGAAGCTTTCTTT	CASSWSGGPNTEAFF
TRBV7-2	-	-	TRBJ2-7	TGTGCCAGCAGCTTAGAGGGTCACAGGGTCGAGCAGTACTTC	CASSLEGHRVEQYF
TRBV5-1	-	TRBD2	TRBJ2-3	TGCGCCAGCGGAGCGGGGGGGCTTGCAGATACGCAGTATTTT	CASGAGGLADTQYF
TRBV6-1	-	TRBD1	TRBJ1-5	TGTGCCAGCAGTGACCGGGACAGGGGGCTTCAGCCCCAGCATTTT	CASSDRDRGLQPQHF
TRBV5-6	-	-	TRBJ1-5	TGTGCCAGCAGTCTCACAGCCGATCAGCCCCAGCATTTT	CASSLTADQPQHF
TRBV7-9	once	-	TRBJ2-1	TGTGCCAGCAGCTTAAATCGACTTGGCAGGGACAATGAGCAGTTCTTC	CASSLNRLGRDNEQFF